The source of this T cell receptor beta chain is a study of cytomegalovirus exposure and HLA in healthy donors. Overall study findings and caveats: CMV antigen specificity was confirmed in vitro for three CMV-associated chains. As a later analysis showed, a missense DCLRE1C variant was linked to trimming of TCR beta V- and J-genes. Most TCR sequences were seen very rarely across donors, but some public TCRs occurred in many. The classifier was said to identify cytomegalovirus status with high specificity and sensitivity.

Per germline, CDR1 SEHNR and CDR2 FQNEAQ (reference sequence). This CDR3 region has 18 residues. Primers: 60 Vbeta forward and 13 Jbeta reverse. The assay was immunoSEQ multiplex PCR, and TCRdb's table has in-frame clones only and misses some. The top ten hold 5% to 6% of the sample, which has just under 250,000 clones, 82% seen once. On this clone: The antigen is undetermined. Its ends do not fully match the called genes, so a read error is possible.

The V call is TRBV7-9, the J call TRBJ1-1, with 10 bases lining up with TRBD1. Sequenced input: PBMCs. This receptor was identified in a woman between 40 and 50 years old in good health and CMV-seropositive. CDR3 nucleotide sequence: TGTTCCAGCAGCTTATTGTCGAGACAGGGGGCGTGGGGCACTGAAGCTTTCTTT. Amino acid sequence: CSSSLLSRQGAWGTEAFF.